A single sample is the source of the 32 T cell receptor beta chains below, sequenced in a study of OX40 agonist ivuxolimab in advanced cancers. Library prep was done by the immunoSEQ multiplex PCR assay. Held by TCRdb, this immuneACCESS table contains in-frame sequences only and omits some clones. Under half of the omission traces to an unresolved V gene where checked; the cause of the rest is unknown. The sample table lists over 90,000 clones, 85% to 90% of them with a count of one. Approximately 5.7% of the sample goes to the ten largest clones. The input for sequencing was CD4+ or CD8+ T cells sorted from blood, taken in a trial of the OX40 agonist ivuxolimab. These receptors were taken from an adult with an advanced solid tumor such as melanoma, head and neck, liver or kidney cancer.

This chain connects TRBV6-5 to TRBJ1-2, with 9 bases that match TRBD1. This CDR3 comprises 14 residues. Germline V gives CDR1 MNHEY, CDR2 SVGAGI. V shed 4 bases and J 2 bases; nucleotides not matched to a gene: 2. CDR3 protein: CASSWGQGNYGYTF. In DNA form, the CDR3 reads TGTGCCAGCAGTTGGGGACAGGGCAACTATGGCTACACCTTC.

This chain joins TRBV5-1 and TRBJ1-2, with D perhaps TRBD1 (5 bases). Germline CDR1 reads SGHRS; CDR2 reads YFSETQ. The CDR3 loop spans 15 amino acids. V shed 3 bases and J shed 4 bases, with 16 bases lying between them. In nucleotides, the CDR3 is TGCGCCAGCAGCTCCTCCGGGACGACGGGCTATGGCTACACCTTC. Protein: CASSSSGTTGYGYTF.

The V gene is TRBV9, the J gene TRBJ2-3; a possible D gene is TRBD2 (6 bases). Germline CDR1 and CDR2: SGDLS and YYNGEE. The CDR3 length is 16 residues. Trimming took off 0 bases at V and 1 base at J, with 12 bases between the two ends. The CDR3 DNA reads TGTGCCAGCAGCGTAGATGCGGGGACTCGCACAGATACGCAGTATTTT. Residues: CASSVDAGTRTDTQYF.

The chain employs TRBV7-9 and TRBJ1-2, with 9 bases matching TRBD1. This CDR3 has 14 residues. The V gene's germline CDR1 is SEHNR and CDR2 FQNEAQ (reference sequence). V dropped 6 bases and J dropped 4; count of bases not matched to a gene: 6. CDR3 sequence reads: CASRTGTGTYGYTF. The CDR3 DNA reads TGTGCCAGCAGGACCGGGACAGGGACCTATGGCTACACCTTC.

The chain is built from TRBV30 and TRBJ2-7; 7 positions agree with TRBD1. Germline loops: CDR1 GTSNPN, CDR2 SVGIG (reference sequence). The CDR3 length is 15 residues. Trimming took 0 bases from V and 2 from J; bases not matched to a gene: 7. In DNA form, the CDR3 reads TGTGCCTGGAGTGTAGCCCTGGACAGGACCTACGAGCAGTACTTC. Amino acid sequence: CAWSVALDRTYEQYF.

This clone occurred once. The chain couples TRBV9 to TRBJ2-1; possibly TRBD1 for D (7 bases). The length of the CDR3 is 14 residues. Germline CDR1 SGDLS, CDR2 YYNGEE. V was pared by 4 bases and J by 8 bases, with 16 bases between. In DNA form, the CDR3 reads TGTGCCAGCAGCTCCCAGGGGGGTCTCGATGAGCAGTTCTTC. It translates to CASSSQGGLDEQFF.

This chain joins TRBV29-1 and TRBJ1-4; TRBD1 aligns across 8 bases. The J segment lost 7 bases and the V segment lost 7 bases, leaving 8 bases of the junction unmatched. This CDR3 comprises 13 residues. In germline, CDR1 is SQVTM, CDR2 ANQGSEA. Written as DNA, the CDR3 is TGCAGCGGTAACAGGGGGGGAGGTGAAAAACTGTTTTTT. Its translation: CSGNRGGGEKLFF.

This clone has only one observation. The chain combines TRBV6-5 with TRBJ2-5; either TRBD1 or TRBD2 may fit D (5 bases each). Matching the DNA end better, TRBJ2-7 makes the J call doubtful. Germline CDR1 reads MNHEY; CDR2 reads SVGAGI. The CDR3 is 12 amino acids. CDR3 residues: CASRDGGYEQYF. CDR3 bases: TGTGCCAGCCGGGACGGCGGATACGAGCAGTACTTC.

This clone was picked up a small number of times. In DNA, the CDR3 is TGTGCCAGCACCCCCCTCAGATTGAACACTGAAGCTTTCTTT. The encoded protein is CASTPLRLNTEAFF. V and J are TRBV9 and TRBJ1-1; the D is unclear. Germline V gene sequence: CDR1 SGDLS, CDR2 YYNGEE. This CDR3 has 14 amino acids. V was cut by 6 bases and J by 0 bases, with 12 bases left in between.

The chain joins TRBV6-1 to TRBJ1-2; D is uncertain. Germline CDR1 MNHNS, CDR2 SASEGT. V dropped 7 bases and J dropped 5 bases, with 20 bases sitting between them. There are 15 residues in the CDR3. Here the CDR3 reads CASKGGGEAYYGYTF. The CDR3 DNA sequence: TGTGCCAGCAAGGGTGGCGGGGAGGCCTATTATGGCTACACCTTC.

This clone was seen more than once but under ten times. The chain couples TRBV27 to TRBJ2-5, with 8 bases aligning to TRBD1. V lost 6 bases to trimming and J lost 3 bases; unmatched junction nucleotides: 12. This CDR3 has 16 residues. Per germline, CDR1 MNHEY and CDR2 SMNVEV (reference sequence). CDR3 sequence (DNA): TGTGCCAGCAGCCCTTTTAGGCGGACAGGGAAAGAGACCCAGTACTTC. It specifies CASSPFRRTGKETQYF.

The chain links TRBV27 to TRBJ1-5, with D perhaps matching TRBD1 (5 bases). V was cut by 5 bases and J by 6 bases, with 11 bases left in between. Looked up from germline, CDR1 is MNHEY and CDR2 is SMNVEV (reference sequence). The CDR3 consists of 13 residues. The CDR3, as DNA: TGTGCCAGCAGTCCCTTGAGGGGTCAGCCCCAGCATTTT. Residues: CASSPLRGQPQHF.

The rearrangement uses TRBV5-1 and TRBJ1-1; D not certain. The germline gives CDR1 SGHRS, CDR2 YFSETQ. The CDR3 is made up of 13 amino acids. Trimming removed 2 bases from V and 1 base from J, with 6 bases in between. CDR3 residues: CASSFNANTEAFF. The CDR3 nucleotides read TGCGCCAGCAGCTTCAACGCGAACACTGAAGCTTTCTTT.

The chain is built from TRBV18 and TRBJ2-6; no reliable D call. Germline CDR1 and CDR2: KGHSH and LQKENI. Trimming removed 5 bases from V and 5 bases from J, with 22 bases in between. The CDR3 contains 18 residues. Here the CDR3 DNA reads TGTGCCAGCTCAAATGGCGAGAATTTACAAAGTCGGGCCAACGTCCTGACTTTC. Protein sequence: CASSNGENLQSRANVLTF.

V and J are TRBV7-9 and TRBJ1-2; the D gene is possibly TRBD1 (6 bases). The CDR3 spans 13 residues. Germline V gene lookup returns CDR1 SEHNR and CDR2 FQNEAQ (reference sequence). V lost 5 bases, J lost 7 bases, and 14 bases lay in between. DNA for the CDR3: TGTGCCAGCAGCCGCGGGGGGGGCCGTGGCTACACCTTC. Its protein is CASSRGGGRGYTF.

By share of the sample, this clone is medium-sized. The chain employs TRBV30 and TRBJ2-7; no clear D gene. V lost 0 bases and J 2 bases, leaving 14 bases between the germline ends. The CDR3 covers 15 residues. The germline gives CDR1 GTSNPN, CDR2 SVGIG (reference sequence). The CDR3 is CAWSVRITFTYEQYF. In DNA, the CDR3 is TGTGCCTGGAGTGTACGAATTACTTTCACCTACGAGCAGTACTTC.

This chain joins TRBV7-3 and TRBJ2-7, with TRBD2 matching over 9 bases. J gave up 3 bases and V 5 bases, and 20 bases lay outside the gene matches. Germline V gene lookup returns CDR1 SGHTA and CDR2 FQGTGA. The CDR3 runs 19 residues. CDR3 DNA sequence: TGTGCCAGCAGCCCGCACCGTCTAGCGGGAAGAACTTCTAACTACGAGCAGTACTTC. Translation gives CASSPHRLAGRTSNYEQYF.

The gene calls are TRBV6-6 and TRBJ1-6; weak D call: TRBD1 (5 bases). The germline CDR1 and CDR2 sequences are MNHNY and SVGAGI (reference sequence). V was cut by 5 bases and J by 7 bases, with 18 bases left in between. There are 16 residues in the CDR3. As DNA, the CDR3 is TGTGCCAGCAGTCCTGGGCCAGGGATCCCCAATTCACCCCTCCACTTT. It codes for CASSPGPGIPNSPLHF.

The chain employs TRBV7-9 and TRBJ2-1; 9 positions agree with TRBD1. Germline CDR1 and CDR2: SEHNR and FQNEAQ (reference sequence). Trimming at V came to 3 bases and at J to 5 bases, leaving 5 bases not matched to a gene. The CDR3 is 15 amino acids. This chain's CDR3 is CASSLGQGRDNEQFF. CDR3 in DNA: TGTGCCAGCAGCTTGGGACAGGGCCGAGACAATGAGCAGTTCTTC.

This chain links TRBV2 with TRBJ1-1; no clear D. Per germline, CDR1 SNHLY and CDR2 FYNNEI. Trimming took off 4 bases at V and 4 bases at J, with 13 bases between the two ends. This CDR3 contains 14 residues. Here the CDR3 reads CASSGFLGGTEAFF. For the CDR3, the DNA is TGTGCCAGCAGTGGATTCCTGGGAGGCACTGAAGCTTTCTTT. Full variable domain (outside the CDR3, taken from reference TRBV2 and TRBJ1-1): EPEVTQTPSHQVTQMGQEVILRCVPISNHLYFYWYRQILGQKVEFLVSFYNNEISEKSEIFDDQFSVERPDGSNFTLKIRSTKLEDSAMYFCASSGFLGGTEAFFGQGTRLTVV.

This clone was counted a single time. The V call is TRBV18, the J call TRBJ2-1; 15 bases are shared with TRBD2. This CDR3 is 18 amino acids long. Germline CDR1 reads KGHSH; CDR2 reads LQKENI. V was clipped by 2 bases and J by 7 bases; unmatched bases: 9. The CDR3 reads CASSPSGLAGGPRNEQFF. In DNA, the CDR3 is TGTGCCAGCTCACCATCAGGACTAGCGGGGGGGCCTCGGAATGAGCAGTTCTTC.

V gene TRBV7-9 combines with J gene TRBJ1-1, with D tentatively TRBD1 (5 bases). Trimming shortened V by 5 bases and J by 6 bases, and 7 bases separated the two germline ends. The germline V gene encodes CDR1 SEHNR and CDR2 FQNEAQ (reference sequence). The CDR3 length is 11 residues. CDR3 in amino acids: CASSQGPEAFF. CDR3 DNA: TGTGCCAGCAGCCAGGGCCCTGAAGCTTTCTTT.

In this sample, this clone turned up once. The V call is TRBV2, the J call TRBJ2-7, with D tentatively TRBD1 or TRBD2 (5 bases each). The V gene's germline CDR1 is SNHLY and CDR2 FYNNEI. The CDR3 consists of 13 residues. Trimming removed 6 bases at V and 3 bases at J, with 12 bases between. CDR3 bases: TGTGCCAGCAGGGACACAGAGGGCTACGAGCAGTACTTC. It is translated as CASRDTEGYEQYF.

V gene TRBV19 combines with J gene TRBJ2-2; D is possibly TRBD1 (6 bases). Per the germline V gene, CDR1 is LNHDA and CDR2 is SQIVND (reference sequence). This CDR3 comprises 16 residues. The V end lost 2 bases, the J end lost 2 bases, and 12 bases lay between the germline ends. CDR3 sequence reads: CASSISLDRNTGELFF. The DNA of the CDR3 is TGTGCCAGTAGTATATCCTTGGACAGAAACACCGGGGAGCTGTTTTTT. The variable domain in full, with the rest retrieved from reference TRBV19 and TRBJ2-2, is DGGITQSPKYLFRKEGQNVTLSCEQNLNHDAMYWYRQDPGQGLRLIYYSQIVNDFQKGDIAEGYSVSREKKESFPLTVTSAQKNPTAFYLCASSISLDRNTGELFFGEGSRLTVL.

CDR3 nucleotides: TGTGCCAGCAGCACCGGAAGAGGCACTGAAGCTTTCTTT. Protein sequence: CASSTGRGTEAFF. The chain employs TRBV14 and TRBJ1-1; no reliable D call. This CDR3 spans 13 amino acids. The V end lost 5 bases, the J end lost 4 bases, and 11 bases lay between the germline ends. From germline, CDR1 is SGHDN and CDR2 FVKESK. Filled out from reference TRBV14 and TRBJ1-1, the complete variable domain reads EAGVTQFPSHSVIEKGQTVTLRCDPISGHDNLYWYRRVMGKEIKFLLHFVKESKQDESGMPNNRFLAERTGGTYSTLKVQPAELEDSGVYFCASSTGRGTEAFFGQGTRLTVV.

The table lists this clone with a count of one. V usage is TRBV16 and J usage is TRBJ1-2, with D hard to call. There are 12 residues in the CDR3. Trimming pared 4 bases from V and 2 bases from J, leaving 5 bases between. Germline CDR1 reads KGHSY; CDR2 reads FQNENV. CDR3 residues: CASSLQNYGYTF. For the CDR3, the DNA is TGTGCCAGCAGCCTACAGAACTATGGCTACACCTTC.

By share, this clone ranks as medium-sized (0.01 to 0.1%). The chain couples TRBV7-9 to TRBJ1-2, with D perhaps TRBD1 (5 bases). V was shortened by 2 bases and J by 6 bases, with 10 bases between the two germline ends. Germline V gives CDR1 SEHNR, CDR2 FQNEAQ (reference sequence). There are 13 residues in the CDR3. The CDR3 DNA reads TGTGCCAGCAGCTTAAACCGGGGGGATGGCTACACCTTC. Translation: CASSLNRGDGYTF.

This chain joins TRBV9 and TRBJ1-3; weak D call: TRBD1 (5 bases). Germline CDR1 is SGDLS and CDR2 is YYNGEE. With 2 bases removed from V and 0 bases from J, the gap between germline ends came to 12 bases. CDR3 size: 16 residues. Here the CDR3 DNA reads TGTGCCAGCAGCGTGGGGCAGCAGGACTCTGGAAACACCATATATTTT. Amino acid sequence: CASSVGQQDSGNTIYF.

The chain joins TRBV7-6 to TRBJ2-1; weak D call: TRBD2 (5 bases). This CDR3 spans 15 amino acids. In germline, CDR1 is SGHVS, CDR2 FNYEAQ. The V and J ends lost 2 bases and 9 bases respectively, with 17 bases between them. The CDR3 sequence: CASSLLVFSEGEQFF. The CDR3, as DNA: TGTGCCAGCAGCTTATTGGTTTTCTCTGAGGGTGAGCAGTTCTTC.

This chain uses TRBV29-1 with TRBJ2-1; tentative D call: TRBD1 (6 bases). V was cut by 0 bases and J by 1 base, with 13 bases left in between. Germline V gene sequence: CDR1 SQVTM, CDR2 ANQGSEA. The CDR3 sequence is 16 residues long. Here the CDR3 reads CSVEDLWGQSYNEQFF. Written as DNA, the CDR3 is TGCAGCGTTGAAGATCTTTGGGGGCAGTCCTACAATGAGCAGTTCTTC.

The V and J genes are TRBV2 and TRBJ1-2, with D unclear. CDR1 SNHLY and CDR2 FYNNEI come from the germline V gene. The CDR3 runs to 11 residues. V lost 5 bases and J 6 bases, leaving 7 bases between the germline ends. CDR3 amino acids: CASSPRHGYTF. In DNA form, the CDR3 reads TGTGCCAGCAGTCCTAGGCATGGCTACACCTTC.

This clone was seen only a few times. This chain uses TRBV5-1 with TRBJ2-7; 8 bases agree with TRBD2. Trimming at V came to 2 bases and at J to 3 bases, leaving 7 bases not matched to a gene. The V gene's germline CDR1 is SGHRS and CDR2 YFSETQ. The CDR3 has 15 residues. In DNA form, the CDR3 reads TGCGCCAGCAGCTTTCGGACTAGCTCCCGCTACGAGCAGTACTTC. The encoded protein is CASSFRTSSRYEQYF.